These T cell receptor beta chains were read from a single sample in a study of shared clonotypes between healthy human individuals. Measured with immunoSEQ multiplex PCR; TCRdb has only the in-frame clones, and not every one. The sample has roughly 2 million clones, about 95% seen once. Material: naive CD4+ T cells sorted from blood. The receptors stem from a man younger than 30 in good health. Both conserved end residues are part of each CDR3. D genes are given only for firm matches. Where a row states a size, it is once, few, many or the class of an expanded clone; other rows omit it.

length,J,D,V,size,DNA,CDR3
14,TRBJ2-7,TRBD2,TRBV2,NA,TGTGCCAGCAGGGACCGGGAGGGGCCGTCCGAGCAGTACTTC,CASRDREGPSEQYF
16,TRBJ2-1,TRBD2,TRBV5-6,NA,TGTGCCAGCAGCTTTCGGACTAGCGGGGGCCCCAGAGAGCAGTTCTTC,CASSFRTSGGPREQFF
14,TRBJ2-5,NA,TRBV9,NA,TGTGCCAGCAGCGTAGCACCAGGGGAAGAGACCCAGTACTTC,CASSVAPGEETQYF
16,TRBJ1-4,NA,TRBV5-6,NA,TGTGCCAGCAGCATACGGGACCGGGGAACTAATGAAAAACTGTTTTTT,CASSIRDRGTNEKLFF
15,TRBJ2-7,TRBD2,TRBV10-3,NA,TGTGCCATCAGTGAGGGGACTAGCGGGGGGAGCGAGCAGTACTTC,CAISEGTSGGSEQYF
15,TRBJ2-7,NA,TRBV21-1,NA,TGTGCCAGCAGCACCCTCCGGGGGGAGGATGACGAGCAGTACTTC,CASSTLRGEDDEQYF
12,TRBJ2-7,NA,TRBV28,NA,TGTGCCAGCAGTTCGGGTGTGCCTGAGCAGTACTTC,CASSSGVPEQYF
14,TRBJ1-2,TRBD1,TRBV5-4,NA,TGTGCCAGCAGCCGCCCGGGACAGGGACATGGCTACACCTTC,CASSRPGQGHGYTF
16,TRBJ2-5,TRBD2,TRBV7-7,NA,TGTGCTAGCAGCAAGGGACTAGCGGGAGGAGGAGAGACCCAGTACTTC,CASSKGLAGGGETQYF
15,TRBJ2-7,NA,TRBV9,NA,TGTGCCAGCAGCGTAGATTTACAGGGACAAAGCGAGCAGTACTTC,CASSVDLQGQSEQYF
14,TRBJ2-7,NA,TRBV27,NA,TGTGCCAGCAGTTTATCGATGAGTACCTACGAGCAGTACTTC,CASSLSMSTYEQYF
13,TRBJ2-7,NA,TRBV2,NA,TGTGCCAGCAGGCCCAACAGGGACGGTGAGCAGTACTTC,CASRPNRDGEQYF
14,TRBJ2-2,NA,TRBV5-1,NA,TGCGCCAGCAGCTTAGGATGGACCACCGGGGAGCTGTTTTTT,CASSLGWTTGELFF
16,TRBJ1-5,NA,TRBV30,NA,TGTGCCTGGTCCGCATTTGAGACACTAGATAATCAGCCCCAGCATTTT,CAWSAFETLDNQPQHF
13,TRBJ2-1,NA,TRBV7-2,NA,TGTGCCAGCAGCCGCGATCGTCACAATGAGCAGTTCTTC,CASSRDRHNEQFF
14,TRBJ2-2,TRBD2,TRBV11-3,NA,TGTGCCAGCAGCTTATCCGGGGGGACCGGGGAGCTGTTTTTT,CASSLSGGTGELFF
15,TRBJ2-5,NA,TRBV14,NA,TGTGCCAGCAGCCGACTATCTGGCAGGGAGGAGACCCAGTACTTC,CASSRLSGREETQYF
15,TRBJ1-2,TRBD1,TRBV29-1,NA,TGCAGCGTCCTTATTAATGGACAGGGCGGCTATGGCTACACCTTC,CSVLINGQGGYGYTF
15,TRBJ2-3,TRBD2,TRBV7-9,NA,TGTGCCAGCAGCGACGGGACTAGCGGCACAGATACGCAGTATTTT,CASSDGTSGTDTQYF
16,TRBJ1-4,NA,TRBV27,once,TGTGCCAGCAGTCTCTCGATGTCAGGGGCTGGTGAAAAACTGTTTTTT,CASSLSMSGAGEKLFF
13,TRBJ2-5,NA,TRBV11-2,NA,TGTGCCAGCAGCTTAGATTGGCGAGAGACCCAGTACTTC,CASSLDWRETQYF
15,TRBJ2-1,TRBD2,TRBV6-5,NA,TGTGCCAGCAGGGGTCTTAGCGGGAGAGCGAATGAGCAGTTCTTC,CASRGLSGRANEQFF
19,TRBJ2-2,TRBD2,TRBV28,NA,TGTGCCAGCAGTTCCCCCCAAAGCGGCGGGGGGGTAAACACCGGGGAGCTGTTTTTT,CASSSPQSGGGVNTGELFF
11,TRBJ2-5,NA,TRBV10-2,NA,TGCGCCAGCAGAGCCCTCGGGACCCAGTACTTC,CASRALGTQYF
16,TRBJ2-3,NA,TRBV2,NA,TGTGCCGGGTCTAGGACCTACGACCTGAGCACAGATACGCAGTATTTT,CAGSRTYDLSTDTQYF
12,TRBJ2-7,TRBD1,TRBV6-6,NA,TGTGCCAGCAGTTTACAGGGGACCGAGCAGTACTTC,CASSLQGTEQYF
16,TRBJ1-3,NA,TRBV19,NA,TGTGCCAGTAGTATAGCCGAGTTCACCTCTGGAAACACCATATATTTT,CASSIAEFTSGNTIYF
13,TRBJ1-1,NA,TRBV11-1,NA,TGTGCCAGCGCCAATGGGAGGAACACTGAAGCTTTCTTT,CASANGRNTEAFF
13,TRBJ2-1,TRBD2,TRBV6-6,NA,TGTGCCAGCGGCGGGGGGAACCACAATGAGCAGTTCTTC,CASGGGNHNEQFF
14,TRBJ1-6,TRBD1,TRBV19,NA,TGTGCCAGTAGAGCGGGACAGGGGAATTCACCCCTCCACTTT,CASRAGQGNSPLHF
14,TRBJ2-3,NA,TRBV12-5,once,TGTGCTAGTGGTTATCGGACAGACACAGATACGCAGTATTTT,CASGYRTDTDTQYF
16,TRBJ2-1,NA,TRBV12-5,NA,TGTGCTAGTGGCTTCGGGGTGACGGACGGAGGAAATGAGCAGTTCTTC,CASGFGVTDGGNEQFF
13,TRBJ1-2,NA,TRBV29-1,NA,TGCAGCGTTACCGGCCAGGGATCTTGGAGCTACACCTTC,CSVTGQGSWSYTF
17,TRBJ2-1,TRBD1,TRBV4-1,NA,TGCGCCAGCAGCCGCGGATCCGGGACAGGGGCCTACAATGAGCAGTTCTTC,CASSRGSGTGAYNEQFF
17,TRBJ2-2,NA,TRBV9,NA,TGTGCCAGCAGCGCTATGGGCCCTGGGGCGAACGGCGGGGAGCTGTTTTTT,CASSAMGPGANGGELFF
14,TRBJ1-3,NA,TRBV9,once,TGTGCCAGCAGCGTCGTGGACTCTGGAAACACCATATATTTT,CASSVVDSGNTIYF
15,TRBJ1-6,NA,TRBV27,few,TGTGCCAGCAGTGGGGAAGGTCGTCCGTTCGTGCCCCTCCACTTT,CASSGEGRPFVPLHF
16,TRBJ1-2,NA,TRBV19,once,TGTGCCAGTAGTATAGGCCCGCGGACACCTAACTATGGCTACACCTTC,CASSIGPRTPNYGYTF
13,TRBJ1-1,NA,TRBV6-1,NA,TGTGCCAGCAAATACAGGGTTGGGACTGAAGCTTTCTTT,CASKYRVGTEAFF
17,TRBJ2-7,TRBD1,TRBV5-4,NA,TGTGCCAGCAGCTTGCTTGGGACAGGTCTCAGCTCCTACGAGCAGTACTTC,CASSLLGTGLSSYEQYF
15,TRBJ1-6,NA,TRBV5-4,NA,TGTGCCAGCAGCTTGGGTGGAGCAGTGTATTCACCCCTCCACTTT,CASSLGGAVYSPLHF
16,TRBJ2-1,NA,TRBV28,NA,TGTGCCAGCTTACCCATGGCCTCATTAGGCCGGAATGAGCAGTTCTTC,CASLPMASLGRNEQFF
12,TRBJ2-5,NA,TRBV6-6,NA,TGTGCCAGCTCCCAGGGGAAAGAGACCCAGTACTTC,CASSQGKETQYF
14,TRBJ2-7,NA,TRBV4-1,NA,TGCGCCAGCAGCCAAGGGACGGCCTCCTACGAGCAGTACTTC,CASSQGTASYEQYF